Included here is one T cell receptor beta chain sequence, with context. Its antigen is unknown. The source of the sample is a study of T cell repertoires in cytomegalovirus infection. From the reads, TCRdb called clonotypes with MiXCR, one entry per CDR3 protein. The sample gives about 220,000 distinct CDR3 sequences, 35% to 40% of which show up once; 55% to 60% is in the top ten. The CDR3 runs 15 residues. Germline CDR1 reads SGHTA; CDR2 reads FQGTGA. V dropped 5 bases and J dropped 7; count of bases not matched to a gene: 6. The source was CD8+ T cells from cultured PBMCs, collected from culture after CMV antigen stimulation. The rearrangement links TRBV7-3 to TRBJ2-1; 12 bases line up with TRBD2. The origin of this receptor is a human donor in good health (CMV status not recorded). Some clones in this sample may be carry-over from other donors' samples. The DNA of the CDR3 is TGTGCCAGCAGCCTAGCGGGAGGGCCCTCAAATGAGCAGTTCTTC. This codes for CASSLAGGPSNEQFF.